This T cell receptor (beta chain) was recovered during a study of technical replicates of blood from a handful of donors. Measured with immunoSEQ multiplex PCR; TCRdb has only the in-frame clones, and not every one. Here the sample spans some 90,000 clones, 85% to 95% being singletons. Trimming removed 4 bases from V and 3 bases from J; junction bases left unmatched: 4. The CDR3 spans 14 residues. Germline CDR1 and CDR2: MNHEY and SMNVEV (reference sequence). Sequencing used T cells isolated from PBMCs. The TCR comes from a human donor in good health. The gene calls are TRBV27 and TRBJ2-7, with 9 bases that match TRBD1. CDR3 DNA sequence: TGTGCCAGCAGTTCCACGGGACAGGGCTACGAGCAGTACTTC. Protein sequence: CASSSTGQGYEQYF.